This paragraph reports one TCR beta chain. The table came from immunoSEQ multiplex PCR; TCRdb's copy has only in-frame clones and leaves some out. The table has over 3,500 clones, approximately 77% seen once. The data were obtained in a study of graft-versus-host responses after intestinal transplantation. Study information: Every recipient had anti-thymocyte globulin induction and 2 to 4 years of tacrolimus plus steroids.

The starting material, graft tissue, was processed to release intraepithelial and lamina propria lymphocytes. Trimming took 0 bases from V and 0 from J; bases not matched to a gene: 10. Germline lookup yields CDR1 MGHRA and CDR2 YSYEKL. This CDR3 is built from 18 residues. The origin of this receptor is a human patient who received an intestinal transplant, so some T cells may come from the graft donor. The starting material was ileum tissue, obtained 9 days after transplant. This chain joins TRBV4-1 and TRBJ2-5, with TRBD2 matching over 7 bases. The CDR3 sequence: CASSQDSPAAGYQETQYF. CDR3 DNA sequence: TGCGCCAGCAGCCAAGATTCACCGGCAGCGGGGTACCAAGAGACCCAGTACTTC.